This T cell receptor beta chain was sequenced in a study of a mutant IDH1 vaccine in newly diagnosed glioma. Study overall: Vaccines were begun 4-6 weeks after radiotherapy alone, or with temozolomide cycles. Previous care, which was radiotherapy, temozolomide, or both, most often involved both.

Germline CDR1 is MNHEY and CDR2 is SMNVEV (reference sequence). The CDR3 runs 19 residues. V lost 5 bases to trimming and J lost 5 bases; unmatched junction nucleotides: 12. Time point described: week 5, during vaccination. Each dose of the vaccine consisted of 300 ug of mutant IDH1 20-mer peptide, with topical imiquimod. Concerning this clone: The antigen remains unidentified.

Repertoires were generated with immunoSEQ multiplex PCR, while TCRdb's copy carries only in-frame clones and drops some. The sample has approximately 27,000 clones, about 90% seen once. Study-level points and caveats: In just under 95% of patients, immune responses induced by the vaccine occurred.

The sequenced sample was PBMCs, obtained from a glioma patient whose treatment included an IDH1 peptide vaccine. The chain links TRBV27 to TRBJ2-1, with 16 nucleotides matching TRBD2. This TCR was recovered from a man between 18 and 35 years old with glioma. CDR3 sequence: CASSPGQGLAGGPHNEQFF. CDR3 DNA sequence: TGTGCCAGCAGTCCCGGACAGGGACTAGCGGGAGGGCCCCACAATGAGCAGTTCTTC.